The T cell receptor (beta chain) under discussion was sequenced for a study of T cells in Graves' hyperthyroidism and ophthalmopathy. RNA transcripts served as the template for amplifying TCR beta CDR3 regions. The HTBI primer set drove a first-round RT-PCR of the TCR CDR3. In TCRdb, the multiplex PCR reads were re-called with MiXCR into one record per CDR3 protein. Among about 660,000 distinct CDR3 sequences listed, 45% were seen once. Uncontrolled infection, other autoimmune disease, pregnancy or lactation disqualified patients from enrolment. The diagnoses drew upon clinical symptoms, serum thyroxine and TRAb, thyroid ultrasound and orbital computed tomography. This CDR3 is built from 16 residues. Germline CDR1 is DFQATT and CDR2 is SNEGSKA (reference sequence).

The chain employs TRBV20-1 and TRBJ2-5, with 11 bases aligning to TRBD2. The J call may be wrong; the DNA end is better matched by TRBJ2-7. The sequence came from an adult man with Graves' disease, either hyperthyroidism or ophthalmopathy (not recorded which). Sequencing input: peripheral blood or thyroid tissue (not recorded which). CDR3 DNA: TGCAGTGCTAGGGACCTAGCGGGGGGCGCCTCCTACGAGCAGTACTTC. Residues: CSARDLAGGASYEQYF.